Detailed here is one T cell receptor (beta chain). Its target is unknown. Germline V gene data show CDR1 as MNHEY and CDR2 as SVGAGI. The V gene lost 6 bases and the J gene lost 0 bases, with 9 bases spanning the gap. This CDR3 is 14 amino acids long. This specimen belongs to a study of cytomegalovirus exposure and HLA in healthy donors. Study-level results: Clonal expansion, a later analysis showed, was greater in HLA-associated TCR beta chains than in equally common others.

The PCR used 60 Vbeta and 13 Jbeta primers. The method was immunoSEQ multiplex PCR; TCRdb's version includes in-frame clones alone and lacks a portion of them. Of roughly 110,000 clones listed, roughly 77% are singletons. This receptor was identified in a middle-aged man in good health and CMV-seronegative. The genes are TRBV6-5 and TRBJ1-3, with D maybe TRBD1 (6 bases). Sequenced sample: PBMCs. The CDR3, as DNA: TGTGCCAGCAGCCGAGGGGGCTCTGGAAACACCATATATTTT. This codes for CASSRGGSGNTIYF.